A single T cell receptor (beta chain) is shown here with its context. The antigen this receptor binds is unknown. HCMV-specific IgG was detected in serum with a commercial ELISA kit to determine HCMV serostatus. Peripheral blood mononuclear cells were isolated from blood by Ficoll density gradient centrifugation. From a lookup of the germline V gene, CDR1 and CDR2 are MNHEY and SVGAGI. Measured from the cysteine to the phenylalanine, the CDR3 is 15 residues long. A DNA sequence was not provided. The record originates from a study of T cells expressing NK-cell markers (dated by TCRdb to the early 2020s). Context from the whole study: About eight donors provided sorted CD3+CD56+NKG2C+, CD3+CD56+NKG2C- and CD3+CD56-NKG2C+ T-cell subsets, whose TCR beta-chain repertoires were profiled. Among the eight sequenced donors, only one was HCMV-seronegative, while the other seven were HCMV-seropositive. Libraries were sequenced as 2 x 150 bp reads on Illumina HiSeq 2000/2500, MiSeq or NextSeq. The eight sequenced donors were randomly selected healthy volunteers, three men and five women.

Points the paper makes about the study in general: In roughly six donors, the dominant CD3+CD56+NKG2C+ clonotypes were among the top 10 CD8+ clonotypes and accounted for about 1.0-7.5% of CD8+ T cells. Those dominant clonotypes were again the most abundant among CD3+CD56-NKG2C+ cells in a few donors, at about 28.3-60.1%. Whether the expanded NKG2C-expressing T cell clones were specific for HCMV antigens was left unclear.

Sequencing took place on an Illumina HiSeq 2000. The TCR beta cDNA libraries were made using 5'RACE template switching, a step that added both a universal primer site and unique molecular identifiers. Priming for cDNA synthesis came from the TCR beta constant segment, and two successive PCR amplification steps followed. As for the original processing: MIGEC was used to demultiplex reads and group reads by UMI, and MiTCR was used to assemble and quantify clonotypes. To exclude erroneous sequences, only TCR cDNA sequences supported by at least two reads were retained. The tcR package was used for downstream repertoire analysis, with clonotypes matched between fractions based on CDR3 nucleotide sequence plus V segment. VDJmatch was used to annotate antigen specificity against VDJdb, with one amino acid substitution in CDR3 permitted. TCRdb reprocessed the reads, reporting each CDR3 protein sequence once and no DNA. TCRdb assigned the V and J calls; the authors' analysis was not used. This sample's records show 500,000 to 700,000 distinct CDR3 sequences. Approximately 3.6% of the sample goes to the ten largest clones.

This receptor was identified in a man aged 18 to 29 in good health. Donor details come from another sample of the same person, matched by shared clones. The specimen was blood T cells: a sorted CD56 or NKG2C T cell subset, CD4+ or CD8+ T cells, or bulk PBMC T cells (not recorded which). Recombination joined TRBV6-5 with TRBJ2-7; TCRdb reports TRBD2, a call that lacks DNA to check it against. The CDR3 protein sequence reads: CASSLLAGANYEQYF.